The source of this TCR beta chain is a study of cytotoxic CD8 clonotypes in ibrutinib-treated CLL. Overall study findings and caveats: Sustained-remission patients were sampled at different times than progressing patients were. Clonality increased at ibrutinib response and stayed stable in sustained remission. At progression, however, it fell back toward baseline.

TCRdb's table, derived via immunoSEQ multiplex PCR, lists solely in-frame clones and lacks some. The sample lists 140,000 to 150,000 clones, about 78% occurring once. Around 2 micrograms of genomic DNA (from cryopreserved PBMCs) were used for TCR beta libraries. Per the germline V gene, CDR1 is MDHEN and CDR2 is SYDVKM. This CDR3 has 16 residues. Trimming pared 6 bases from V and 0 bases from J, leaving 18 bases between. With respect to this clone: Its antigen is not known.

V and J are TRBV28 and TRBJ2-7, with D possibly TRBD1 on 5 matching bases. The sequenced sample was PBMCs, obtained after 24 months of ibrutinib treatment. This sequence was found in a human donor with chronic lymphocytic leukemia. The CDR3 loop reads CASSIGEGWGSYEQYF. The CDR3 bases are TGTGCCAGCAGCATAGGGGAAGGATGGGGCTCCTACGAGCAGTACTTC.